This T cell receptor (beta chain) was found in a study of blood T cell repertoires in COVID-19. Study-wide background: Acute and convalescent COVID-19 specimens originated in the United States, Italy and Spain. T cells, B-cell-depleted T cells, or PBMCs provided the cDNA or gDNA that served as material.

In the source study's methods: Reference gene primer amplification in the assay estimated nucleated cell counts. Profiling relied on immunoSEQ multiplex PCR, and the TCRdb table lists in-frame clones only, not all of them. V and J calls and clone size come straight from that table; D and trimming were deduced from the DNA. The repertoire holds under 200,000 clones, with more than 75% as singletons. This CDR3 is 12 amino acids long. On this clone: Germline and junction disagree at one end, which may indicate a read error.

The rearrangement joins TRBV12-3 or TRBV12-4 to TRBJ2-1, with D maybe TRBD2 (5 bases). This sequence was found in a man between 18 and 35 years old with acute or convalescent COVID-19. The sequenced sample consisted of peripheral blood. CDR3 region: CASSLRNGVPIF. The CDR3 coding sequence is TGTGCCAGCAGTTTAAGGAACGGGGTGCCGATCTTC.